Sequencing of this TCR beta chain was carried out in a study of regulatory T cells in long-lasting Graves disease. Whole-study findings and limits: There was favoring of TRBV28, TRBJ1-2 and TRBJ2-5 in persistent disease.

Investigators prepared the TCR beta libraries by applying iRepertoire HTBI primers and Arm-PCR of CDR3 regions. Methods used by the authors: Sequenced samples collectively carried approximately 58 TRBV and 12 to 15 TRBJ segments. TCRdb passed the multiplex PCR reads through MiXCR, listing each CDR3 protein once. The V and J calls and clone size come from TCRdb's table, not from the authors' own analysis. The sample holds hundreds of thousands of distinct CDR3 sequences, about 16% seen once. The table lists this clonotype with a few counts. The antigen is not known. V shed 1 base and J 6 bases; nucleotides not matched to a gene: 7. The CDR3 extends over 16 amino acids. Germline V gene lookup returns CDR1 MGHRA and CDR2 YSYEKL. Documented time point: newly diagnosed GD, antithyroid drugs for less than 3 months. PBMC-derived RNA was used for the TCR library. A further study also used this sample, focusing on T cells in Graves' hyperthyroidism and ophthalmopathy. From that study: A first-round RT-PCR of the TCR CDR3 used the HTBI primer set.

The specimen comprised peripheral blood mononuclear cells (PBMCs), sampled at new diagnosis, from a patient treated with antithyroid drugs. This receptor was taken from a woman aged 35-65 years with Graves disease. This chain links TRBV4-1 with TRBJ2-3; TRBD2 matches 10 bases. The DNA of the CDR3 is TGCGCCAGCAGCCAAGCACCGACTAGCGGGTGGGATACGCAGTATTTT. It is translated as CASSQAPTSGWDTQYF.